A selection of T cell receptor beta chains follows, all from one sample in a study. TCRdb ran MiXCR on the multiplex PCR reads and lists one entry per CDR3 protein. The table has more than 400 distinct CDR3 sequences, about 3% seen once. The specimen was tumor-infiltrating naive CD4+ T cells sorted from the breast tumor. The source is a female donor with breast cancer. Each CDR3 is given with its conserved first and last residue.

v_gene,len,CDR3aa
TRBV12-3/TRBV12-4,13,CASSGDRNYGYTF
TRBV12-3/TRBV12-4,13,CASSLDRNYGYTF
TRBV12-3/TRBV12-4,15,CASSSHRVGNYGYTF
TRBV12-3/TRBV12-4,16,CASSPPGTGIIYGYTF
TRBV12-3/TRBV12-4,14,CASSLQRGSYGYTF
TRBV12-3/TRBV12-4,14,CASSLDIPNYGYTF
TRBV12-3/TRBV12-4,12,CASTTGTYGYTF
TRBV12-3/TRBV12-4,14,CASSFLPNDYGYTF